This T cell receptor beta chain appears in the sequencing data of a study of T cells in tuberculosis (dated by TCRdb to the late 2010s). In the study overall: The study combined CD1B tetramers and high-throughput TCR immunosequencing to characterize T cells specific for the mycobacterial lipid antigen glucose monomycolate (GMM). PBMC from patients with active tuberculosis were archived either before the start of standard anti-tuberculosis treatment or within 7 days of starting that treatment. In a South African clinical cohort, IGRA-negative adolescents, IGRA-positive adolescents with latent tuberculosis and adults with active tuberculosis were compared, with 10 to 11 people in each group.

Study-level results and caveats: Using GEM motif frequencies, a classifier achieved 65% to 75% accuracy, whereas a classifier built on the diverse GMM-specific repertoire got to 87% accuracy (AUROC 0.75 to 0.9). Smaller NN-distances were partly driven by shorter CDR3-alpha lengths in active tuberculosis patients, and statistical significance was not reached for the TCR-beta difference. Clinical samples were chosen by availability of cryopreserved specimens, and active tuberculosis cases were adults while controls were adolescents. Compared with IGRA-negative controls, TCR-alpha repertoires from active tuberculosis had smaller mean NN-distances to GMM-specific TCRs, which suggests clonal expansion of these TCRs.

Explained via the paper, the time point label denotes: new active TB diagnosis, blood taken before or within 7 days of starting treatment. The patients with active tuberculosis were newly diagnosed, HIV-seronegative South African adults aged 18 years or older. Confirmation of active tuberculosis was obtained by positive sputum smear microscopy and/or positive M. tuberculosis culture. Immunosequencing of unsorted cryopreserved PBMC covered, on average, approximately 100,000 T cells per clinical donor. TCR libraries were generated with the immunoSEQ multiplex PCR assay, using TCR-beta and/or TCR-alpha/delta assays for each sample. Amplified TCR libraries were sequenced on the Illumina high-throughput platform. On the authors' methods: Clustering and dimensionality reduction were performed using pairwise TCRdist distances among GMM-specific receptors from ex vivo sorted or in vitro expanded T cells. Each clinical repertoire was scored by mean NN-distance, the average TCRdist to the nearest 10% of tetramer-positive reference sequences. GEM TCR motif frequency was calculated as the fraction of unique TCRs that matched known GEM sequences by V/J usage and CDR3 length. Linear discriminant analysis with leave-one-out cross-validation, implemented in scikit-learn, was used to classify active tuberculosis. TCRdb re-hosts the immuneACCESS table, in-frame sequences only. Its copies lack some clones; in the studies checked, an unresolved V gene accounts for under half of them, and the cause for the rest is not known. V, J and clone size are taken as reported in that table, and D and trimming were inferred from the DNA itself. Within this sample are approximately 53,000 clones, with nearly 95% of them counted one time only. The ten largest make up more than 1.2% of the sample.

About this clone: This receptor's antigen is unknown. There are no base qualities to consult, and no much larger clone falls within one base.

In the germline V gene, CDR1 corresponds to SGHDT and CDR2 to YYEEEE. V loses 4 bases at its end and J loses 3 bases; junction bases beyond the gene matches: 6. Measured from the cysteine to the phenylalanine, the CDR3 is 15 residues long. Only CDR3 DNA remains: 45 bases, in frame from the first base. Source: PBMCs, taken at tuberculosis diagnosis. The V and J genes are TRBV5-6 and TRBJ2-2, and 7 junction bases match TRBD1. The receptor was isolated from an adult with tuberculosis. The DNA sequence reads TGTGCCAGCAGCCCGGACAGGTTGGACACCGGGGAGCTGTTTTTT. This gives the protein CASSPDRLDTGELFF.